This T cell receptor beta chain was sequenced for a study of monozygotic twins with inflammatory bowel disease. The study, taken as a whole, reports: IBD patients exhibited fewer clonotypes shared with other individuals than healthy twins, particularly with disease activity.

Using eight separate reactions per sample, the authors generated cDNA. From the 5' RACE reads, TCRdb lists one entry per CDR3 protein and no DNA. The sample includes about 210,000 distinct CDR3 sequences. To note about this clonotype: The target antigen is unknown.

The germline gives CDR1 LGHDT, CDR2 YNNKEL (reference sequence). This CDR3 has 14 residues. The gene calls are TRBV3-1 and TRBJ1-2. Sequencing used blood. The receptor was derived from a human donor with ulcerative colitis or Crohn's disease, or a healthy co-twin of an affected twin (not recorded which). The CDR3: CASSLGGADYGYTF.